Given below is one TCR beta chain in context. The antigen is undetermined. Looked up from germline, CDR1 is SEHNR and CDR2 is FQNEAQ (reference sequence). CDR3 size: 14 residues. Trimming removed 5 bases at V and 2 bases at J, with 7 bases between. This entry belongs to a study of T cell responses to AZD1222 COVID-19 vaccine. Findings of the study overall: Close to half of all spike-specific TCRs reportedly target regions of the variants that are unmutated. Vaccine-associated CD4 TCRs ranged over spike, dominating at 160-218 and 743-854. Baseline testing showed seropositivity in only five or six AZD1222 recipients.

Clones were read by immunoSEQ multiplex PCR, and TCRdb kept only the in-frame ones, dropping some. The table lists 130,000 or so clones, 89% of them singletons. Here the sequenced sample was peripheral blood, taken on day 0 of AZD1222 vaccination. This clonotype was sampled from an adult in good health. V is TRBV7-9 and J is TRBJ2-6; no firm D call. The CDR3: CASSRVAGANVLTF. The CDR3 nucleotides are TGTGCCAGCAGCCGAGTGGCTGGGGCCAACGTCCTGACTTTC. Looking up the rest from reference TRBV7-9 and TRBJ2-6 gives the full variable domain: DTGVSQNPRHKITKRGQNVTFRCDPISEHNRLYWYRQTLGQGPEFLTYFQNEAQLEKSRLLSDRFSAERPKGSFSTLEIQRTEQGDSAMYLCASSRVAGANVLTFGAGSRLTVL.